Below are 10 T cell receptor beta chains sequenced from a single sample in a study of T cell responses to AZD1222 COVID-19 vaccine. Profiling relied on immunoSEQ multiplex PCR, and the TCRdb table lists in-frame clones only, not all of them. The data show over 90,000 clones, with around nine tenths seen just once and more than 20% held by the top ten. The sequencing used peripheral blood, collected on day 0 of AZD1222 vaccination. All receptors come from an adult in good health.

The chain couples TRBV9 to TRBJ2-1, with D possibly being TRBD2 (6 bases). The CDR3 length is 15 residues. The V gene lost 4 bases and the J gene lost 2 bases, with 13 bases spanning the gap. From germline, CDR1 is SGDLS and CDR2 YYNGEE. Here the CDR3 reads CASSPRGSPYNEQFF. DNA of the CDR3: TGTGCCAGCAGCCCCCGGGGGAGCCCCTACAATGAGCAGTTCTTC.

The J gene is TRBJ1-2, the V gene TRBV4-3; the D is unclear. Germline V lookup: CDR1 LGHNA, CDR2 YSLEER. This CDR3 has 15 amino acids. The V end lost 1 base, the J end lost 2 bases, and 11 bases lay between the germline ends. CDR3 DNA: TGCGCCAGCAGCCAAGTAGCGTCTACCAACTATGGCTACACCTTC. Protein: CASSQVASTNYGYTF.

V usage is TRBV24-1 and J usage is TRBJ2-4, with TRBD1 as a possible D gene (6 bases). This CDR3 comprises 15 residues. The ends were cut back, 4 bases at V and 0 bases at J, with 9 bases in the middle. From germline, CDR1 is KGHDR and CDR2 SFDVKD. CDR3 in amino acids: CATSEQQGAKNIQYF. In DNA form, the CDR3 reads TGTGCCACCAGTGAGCAACAGGGAGCCAAAAACATTCAGTACTTC.

The CDR3 nucleotides are TGTGCCACCACTACTAGCGGGAGTACAACAGATACGCAGTATTTT. Its translation is CATTTSGSTTDTQYF. J is TRBJ2-3 and V is TRBV19, with 11 bases matching TRBD2. The junction had 9 bases not matched to a gene; V was cut back by 10 bases and J by 3 bases. The germline V gene has CDR1 LNHDA and CDR2 SQIVND (reference sequence). The CDR3 contains 15 residues.

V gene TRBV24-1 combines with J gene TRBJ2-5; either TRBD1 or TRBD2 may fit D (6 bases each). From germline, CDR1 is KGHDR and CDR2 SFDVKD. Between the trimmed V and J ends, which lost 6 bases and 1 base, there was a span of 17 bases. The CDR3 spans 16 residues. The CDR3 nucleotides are TGTGCCACCAGTCCATCCAGGGGACTCACCCAAGAGACCCAGTACTTC. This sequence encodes CATSPSRGLTQETQYF.

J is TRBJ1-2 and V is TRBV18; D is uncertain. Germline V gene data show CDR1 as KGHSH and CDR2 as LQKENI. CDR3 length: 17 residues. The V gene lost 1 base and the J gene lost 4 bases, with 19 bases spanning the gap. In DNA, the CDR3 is TGTGCCAGCTCACCACAAGGCCCGCTCGGGGAAAGCTATGGCTACACCTTC. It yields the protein CASSPQGPLGESYGYTF. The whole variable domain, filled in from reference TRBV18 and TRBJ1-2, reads NAGVMQNPRHLVRRRGQEARLRCSPMKGHSHVYWYRQLPEEGLKFMVYLQKENIIDESGMPKERFSAEFPKEGPSILRIQQVVRGDSAAYFCASSPQGPLGESYGYTFGSGTRLTVV.

DNA for the CDR3: TGTGCCAGCAGCCTTACCTCTGGAAACACCATATATTTT. Its translation: CASSLTSGNTIYF. This chain joins TRBV7-2 and TRBJ1-3; no clear D gene. This CDR3 spans 13 amino acids. V lost 5 bases to trimming and J lost 0 bases, with 5 bases between them. The germline CDR1 and CDR2 sequences are SGHTA and FQGNSA.

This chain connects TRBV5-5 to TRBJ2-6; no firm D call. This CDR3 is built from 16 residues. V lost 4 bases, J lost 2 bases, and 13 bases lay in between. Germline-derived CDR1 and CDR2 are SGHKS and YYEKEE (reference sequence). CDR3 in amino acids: CASSLRLFPGANVLTF. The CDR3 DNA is TGTGCCAGCAGCCTTAGACTTTTTCCTGGGGCCAACGTCCTGACTTTC.

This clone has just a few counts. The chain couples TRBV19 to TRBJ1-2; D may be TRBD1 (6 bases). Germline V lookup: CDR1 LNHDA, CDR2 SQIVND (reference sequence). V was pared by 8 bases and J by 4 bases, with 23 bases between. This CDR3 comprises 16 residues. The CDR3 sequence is CASSPSGRGGSYGYTF. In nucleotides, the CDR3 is TGTGCCAGTTCCCCCAGCGGCAGAGGGGGATCCTATGGCTACACCTTC.

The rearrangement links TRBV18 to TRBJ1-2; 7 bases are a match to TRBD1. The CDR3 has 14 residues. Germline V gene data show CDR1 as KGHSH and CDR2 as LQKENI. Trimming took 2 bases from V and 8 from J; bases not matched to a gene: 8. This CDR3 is CASSPDRESFGYTF. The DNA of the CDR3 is TGTGCCAGCTCACCAGACAGGGAGAGCTTCGGCTACACCTTC.